This T cell receptor (beta chain) is from a study of CD8+ T cells in alopecia areata. Looking at the study overall: People stayed on tofacitinib for 6 to 18 months, then stopped the drug for 6 months.

Once RNA had been extracted, it was reverse transcribed into cDNA to act as the sequencing template. Sequenced by immunoSEQ multiplex PCR; TCRdb stores in-frame clones only, minus some. In the table there are 150,000 to 200,000 clones, approximately 65% of which are singletons. Germline loops: CDR1 SQVTM, CDR2 ANQGSEA. The CDR3 covers 12 residues. V was trimmed by 6 bases and J by 6 bases, leaving 12 bases between them. The specimen comprised CD8+ T cells sorted from blood, sampled at week 0. V is TRBV29-1 and J is TRBJ2-1, with TRBD2 as a possible D gene (5 bases). This clonotype originated in a human donor with alopecia areata. CDR3 coding DNA: TGCAGCGTCCCCGGGGTATTCAATGAGCAGTTCTTC. Translating it yields CSVPGVFNEQFF.